The T cell receptor beta chain under discussion was sequenced for a study of control samples from healthy donors and cancer patients. The table came from immunoSEQ multiplex PCR; TCRdb's copy has only in-frame clones and leaves some out. The sample consists of about 130,000 clones, roughly 84% of them appearing once. This CDR3 is built from 11 residues. Germline CDR1 LNHDA, CDR2 SQIVND (reference sequence). With 9 bases removed from V and 0 bases from J, the gap between germline ends came to 5 bases. About this clone itself: Other DNA sequences of this sample code for an identical CDR3.

This chain uses TRBV19 with TRBJ1-1; D call uncertain. This receptor was identified in a man younger than 35 in good health. Sequenced material: blood. CDR3 amino acids: CASSVNTEAFF. The CDR3 DNA follows: TGTGCCAGCTCCGTGAACACTGAAGCTTTCTTT.